The T cell receptor (beta chain) described here comes from a study of cytomegalovirus exposure and HLA in healthy donors. Turning to this clone: Its antigen is not known.

Points from the study as a whole: Presence/absence analysis assumed near-uniform sequencing depth across donors.

The study ran its PCR with 60 Vbeta and 13 Jbeta primers. TCRdb's copy holds only in-frame clones and misses some; the assay was immunoSEQ multiplex PCR. There are 110,000 to 150,000 clones in the sample; roughly 70% occur only once, and 6% to 8.5% lies in the top ten. The length of the CDR3 is 16 residues. Trimming at V came to 5 bases and at J to 0 bases, leaving 6 bases not matched to a gene. Germline V gene data show CDR1 as SGDLS and CDR2 as YYNGEE. What was sequenced was PBMCs. This sequence was found in a man aged 25 to 45 in good health and CMV-seronegative. This chain links TRBV9 with TRBJ2-4, with TRBD2 matching over 9 bases. The CDR3 DNA reads as TGTGCCAGCAGTCCCGGACTAGCGTTAGCCAAAAACATTCAGTACTTC. Protein: CASSPGLALAKNIQYF.